The entry below describes one T cell receptor beta chain. Unique molecular identifier tags were affixed to discrete cDNA molecules. TCRdb analysed the 5' RACE reads with MiXCR anew, one entry per CDR3 protein. The profile shows about 100,000 distinct CDR3 sequences, around 14% of them singletons. After removal of 2 bases from V and 4 bases from J, the junction contained 3 bases not matched to a gene. The CDR3 runs to 14 residues. Germline-derived CDR1 and CDR2 are DFQATT and SNEGSKA (reference sequence). This sample was included in a study of early T cells in non-severe SARS-CoV-2 infection. The chain uses TRBV20-1 and TRBJ1-1; 11 bases agree with TRBD1. The sequence was obtained from an adult who was a healthcare worker with PCR-confirmed SARS-CoV-2 infection or an uninfected control (not recorded which). The sequenced sample consisted of whole blood. The CDR3 sequence is CSARPGQGVTEAFF. DNA of the CDR3: TGCAGTGCTAGACCGGGACAGGGGGTCACTGAAGCTTTCTTT.